Listed below are T cell receptor beta chains from one sample, sequenced in a study of blood T cells in healthy people across ages. TCRdb passed the 5' RACE reads through MiXCR, listing each CDR3 protein once. The data contain under 800,000 distinct CDR3 sequences, more than 20% of them seen just once; the ten biggest clones take up approximately 3.6%. Sequencing used blood. Receptors originate from a man in his sixties or seventies in good health. Each CDR3 is given with its conserved first and last residue. D genes are given only for firm matches. Clone size is given for some rows only: seen once, a few or many times, or a class if the clone is expanded.

abundance	v_gene	d_gene	len	j_gene	CDR3aa	CDR3nt
.	TRBV5-1	.	13	TRBJ2-1	CASSGGQYNEQFF	TGCGCCAGCAGCGGAGGGCAGTACAATGAGCAGTTCTTC
.	TRBV7-2	TRBD2	17	TRBJ2-5	CASSLDTSGTMGETQYF	TGTGCCAGCAGCTTAGACACTAGCGGCACAATGGGAGAGACCCAGTACTTC
few	TRBV21-1	.	11	TRBJ2-1	CASSTKNEQFF	TGTGCCAGCAGCACTAAGAATGAGCAGTTCTTC
.	TRBV20-1	.	15	TRBJ2-6	CSASPARTGANVLTF	TGCAGTGCTAGCCCTGCGAGGACTGGGGCCAACGTCCTGACTTTC
.	TRBV3-1	.	13	TRBJ2-1	CASSQHNSLEQFF	TGTGCCAGCAGCCAGCATAACAGCCTTGAGCAGTTCTTC
few	TRBV5-1	TRBD2	17	TRBJ2-2	CASSLDRSGRDTGELFF	TGCGCCAGCAGCTTGGATCGGAGCGGGAGAGACACCGGGGAGCTGTTTTTT
few	TRBV6-1	.	12	TRBJ2-1	CASSRSPNEQFF	TGTGCCAGCAGCCGCAGCCCCAATGAGCAGTTCTTC
.	TRBV20-1	.	13	TRBJ1-5	CSARQGGGQPQHF	TGCAGTGCTAGACAGGGAGGCGGTCAGCCCCAGCATTTT
few	TRBV6-5	.	12	TRBJ2-7	CASRDGVGEQYF	TGTGCCAGCCGTGACGGGGTGGGCGAGCAGTACTTC
many	TRBV18	.	16	TRBJ2-5	CASSPQRVRDQETQYF	TGTGCCAGCTCACCACAACGGGTCAGAGATCAAGAGACCCAGTACTTC
few	TRBV3-1	.	12	TRBJ2-1	CASSQRPNEQFF	TGTGCCAGCAGCCAACGTCCCAATGAGCAGTTCTTC
.	TRBV20-1	TRBD1	14	TRBJ1-4	CSATDRASAEKLFF	TGCAGTGCGACCGACAGGGCGTCGGCTGAAAAACTGTTTTTT
.	TRBV3-1	.	14	TRBJ1-6	CASSRGQDNSPLHF	TGTGCCAGCAGCCGGGGACAAGATAATTCACCCCTCCACTTT
.	TRBV6-5	.	15	TRBJ1-6	CASRAGQKNNSPLHF	TGTGCCAGCAGGGCAGGGCAAAAAAATAATTCACCCCTCCACTTT
.	TRBV11-2	.	12	TRBJ2-7	CASSLVESEQYF	TGTGCCAGCAGCTTGGTCGAAAGCGAGCAGTACTTC
many	TRBV18	.	13	TRBJ2-5	CASSPAHQETQYF	TGTGCCAGCTCACCTGCACACCAAGAGACCCAGTACTTC
.	TRBV7-9	.	13	TRBJ1-1	CASSKPGKTEAFF	TGTGCCAGCAGCAAACCGGGGAAAACTGAAGCTTTCTTT
few	TRBV10-3	.	11	TRBJ2-7	CATNTGNEQYF	TGTGCCACCAACACAGGGAACGAGCAGTACTTC
.	TRBV20-1	.	16	TRBJ2-4	CSARGTYSSTKNIQYF	TGCAGTGCTAGAGGTACATACTCCAGTACCAAAAACATTCAGTACTTC
.	TRBV5-1	TRBD2	16	TRBJ2-3	CASSFLLAGSTDTQYF	TGCGCCAGCAGCTTTCTACTAGCGGGGAGCACAGATACGCAGTATTTT
few	TRBV20-1	.	13	TRBJ2-7	CSAGGVTPYEQYF	TGCAGTGCTGGAGGGGTTACCCCCTACGAGCAGTACTTC
few	TRBV7-2	TRBD1	15	TRBJ1-2	CASSLGQGASYGYTF	TGTGCCAGCAGCTTAGGTCAGGGGGCGAGTTATGGCTACACCTTC
.	TRBV20-1	.	16	TRBJ2-5	CSARDPRSTSEETQYF	TGCAGTGCTAGAGATCCCCGGAGTACGTCCGAAGAGACCCAGTACTTC
many	TRBV4-3	TRBD1	15	TRBJ1-4	CASSQGGTEQEKLFF	TGCGCCAGCAGCCAAGGTGGGACAGAGCAAGAAAAACTGTTTTTT
.	TRBV2	TRBD2	14	TRBJ2-5	CASSETGTTETQYF	TGTGCCAGCAGTGAGACCGGGACTACAGAGACCCAGTACTTC
.	TRBV5-1	TRBD2	15	TRBJ2-1	CASSLSLAGDNEQFF	TGCGCCAGCAGCTTGAGTCTAGCGGGCGACAATGAGCAGTTCTTC
.	TRBV5-1	TRBD2	16	TRBJ2-5	CASSLSPSGNQETQYF	TGCGCCAGCAGCTTGTCGCCTAGCGGGAACCAAGAGACCCAGTACTTC
few	TRBV20-1	.	14	TRBJ2-1	CSASGMSSYNEQFF	TGCAGTGCTAGCGGGATGAGCTCCTACAATGAGCAGTTCTTC
.	TRBV5-1	TRBD2	17	TRBJ2-2	CASSLGVSGPSTGELFF	TGCGCCAGCAGCTTGGGAGTTAGCGGGCCCTCCACCGGGGAGCTGTTTTTT
.	TRBV3-1	.	16	TRBJ2-5	CASSQVFGRVEETQYF	TGTGCCAGCAGCCAAGTGTTCGGCAGGGTAGAAGAGACCCAGTACTTC
.	TRBV5-3	.	12	TRBJ2-2	CARRGVTGELFF	TGTGCCAGGAGGGGGGTCACCGGGGAGCTGTTTTTT
.	TRBV7-2	.	14	TRBJ2-5	CASSTTGGPETQYF	TGTGCCAGCAGTACGACAGGCGGTCCAGAGACCCAGTACTTC
.	TRBV24-1	TRBD1	13	TRBJ1-4	CATSATDREKLFF	TGTGCCACCAGTGCCACGGACAGGGAAAAACTGTTTTTT
few	TRBV5-1	TRBD1	14	TRBJ1-1	CASSLATQGGEAFF	TGCGCCAGCAGTCTTGCGACACAGGGGGGAGAAGCTTTCTTT
.	TRBV19	.	14	TRBJ1-1	CASKPEGWNTEAFF	TGTGCCAGTAAACCGGAGGGGTGGAACACTGAAGCTTTCTTT
.	TRBV7-9	.	12	TRBJ1-2	CASSLVGESCTF	TGTGCCAGCAGCTTAGTCGGGGAGTCGTGCACCTTC
.	TRBV4-3	.	13	TRBJ2-5	CASSQETSYERYF	TGCGCCAGCAGCCAAGAAACAAGCTACGAGCGGTACTTC
.	TRBV7-8	.	15	TRBJ2-5	CASSPSRAVIETQYF	TGTGCCAGCAGCCCGAGTCGGGCCGTTATAGAGACCCAGTACTTC
few	TRBV2	.	15	TRBJ1-4	CASSVGQKFDEKLFF	TGTGCCAGCAGCGTTGGCCAGAAGTTCGATGAAAAACTGTTTTTT
few	TRBV7-9	.	15	TRBJ1-4	CASSLQTGIYEKLFF	TGTGCCAGCAGCTTACAAACAGGAATTTATGAAAAACTGTTTTTT
.	TRBV4-2	.	15	TRBJ1-1	CASSQEPQGGTEAFF	TGTGCCAGCAGCCAAGAGCCCCAGGGAGGCACTGAAGCTTTCTTT
few	TRBV20-1	.	14	TRBJ1-2	CSARVLRGGYGYTF	TGCAGTGCTAGAGTGCTGAGGGGCGGCTATGGCTACACCTTC
.	TRBV2	.	14	TRBJ1-2	CASSESGANYGYTF	TGTGCCAGCAGTGAGTCAGGGGCTAACTATGGCTACACCTTC
.	TRBV30	.	14	TRBJ1-1	CAWTIGRESTEAFF	TGTGCCTGGACAATCGGTCGGGAAAGCACTGAAGCTTTCTTT
few	TRBV3-1	TRBD1	16	TRBJ1-2	CASSQDLATGGDGYTF	TGTGCCAGCAGCCAAGATCTGGCGACAGGGGGGGACGGCTACACCTTC
.	TRBV28	.	15	TRBJ1-4	CASSPTGRINEKLFF	TGTGCCAGCAGTCCCACCGGACGGATTAATGAAAAACTGTTTTTT
.	TRBV12-5	.	17	TRBJ2-7	CASGLPSVQSGIYEQYF	TGTGCTAGTGGTTTGCCTTCTGTCCAGTCCGGAATCTACGAGCAGTACTTC
.	TRBV6-6	.	13	TRBJ1-4	CASRGAANEKLFF	TGTGCCAGCAGGGGGGCGGCTAATGAAAAACTGTTTTTT
few	TRBV12-3/TRBV12-4	.	13	TRBJ2-5	CASSWVQGETQYF	TGTGCCAGCAGTTGGGTCCAGGGGGAGACCCAGTACTTC
.	TRBV5-1	.	15	TRBJ2-3	CASSLWGASTDMQYF	TGCGCCAGCAGCTTGTGGGGGGCTAGCACAGATATGCAGTATTTT
.	TRBV5-1	TRBD2	15	TRBJ2-7	CASSLSGTTNYEQYF	TGCGCCAGCAGCTTGAGCGGGACCACCAACTACGAGCAGTACTTC